Shown below are 30 T cell receptor beta chains from a single sample sequenced in a study of blood T cells in healthy people across ages. Together with a sample-barcoded 5' primer, a J-beta primer mix was included in a second PCR lasting about 7 to 11 cycles. A single record per CDR3 protein comes from TCRdb applying MiXCR to the 5' RACE reads. The data contain about a million distinct CDR3 sequences, roughly 51% of them singletons. Specimen: blood. The source of these receptors is a woman aged 60 to 75 in good health.

This clonotype was detected a few times. The chain has TRBV5-1 and TRBJ2-7; 13 bases match TRBD2. This CDR3 has 16 residues. The germline gives CDR1 SGHRS, CDR2 YFSETQ. With V trimmed by 4 bases and J by 2 bases, 6 bases remained unmatched. The CDR3 region has the DNA TGCGCCAGCAGCATCGGGACTAGCGGGATCGCCTACGAGCAGTACTTC. Translated: CASSIGTSGIAYEQYF.

This rearrangement joins TRBV18 to TRBJ1-2; possibly TRBD1 for D (5 bases). From germline, CDR1 is KGHSH and CDR2 LQKENI. The CDR3 has 14 residues. Trimming cost V 3 bases and J 2 bases, with 10 bases left between them. The CDR3 loop reads CASSPGGTNYGYTF. The DNA for the CDR3 is TGTGCCAGCTCACCTGGAGGGACCAACTATGGCTACACCTTC. Drawing the rest from reference TRBV18 and TRBJ1-2, the complete variable domain is NAGVMQNPRHLVRRRGQEARLRCSPMKGHSHVYWYRQLPEEGLKFMVYLQKENIIDESGMPKERFSAEFPKEGPSILRIQQVVRGDSAAYFCASSPGGTNYGYTFGSGTRLTVV.

The chain joins TRBV3-1 to TRBJ1-3; D ambiguous. The germline V gene encodes CDR1 LGHDT and CDR2 YNNKEL (reference sequence). The CDR3 totals 16 residues. The V end lost 1 base, the J end lost 4 bases, and 14 bases lay between the germline ends. The CDR3 DNA reads TGTGCCAGCAGCCAAGGGACCCAAACGGGAGGAAACACCATATATTTT. As protein: CASSQGTQTGGNTIYF.

This clonotype came up once. The genes are TRBV3-1 and TRBJ2-7; 7 bases are a match to TRBD1. Trimming took 2 bases from V and 1 from J; bases not matched to a gene: 2. Looked up from germline, CDR1 is LGHDT and CDR2 is YNNKEL (reference sequence). This CDR3 is built from 14 residues. As DNA, the CDR3 is TGTGCCAGCAGCCAACTACAGGGGTCCTACGAGCAGTACTTC. Translation: CASSQLQGSYEQYF.

The chain joins TRBV10-2 to TRBJ2-7; 10 nucleotides agree with TRBD1. The length of the CDR3 is 15 residues. CDR1 and CDR2 (germline): WSHSY, SAAADI. V dropped 2 bases and J dropped 6; count of bases not matched to a gene: 7. The CDR3 sequence is CASSEVGQGISEQYF. CDR3 DNA: TGCGCCAGCAGTGAGGTGGGACAGGGGATATCCGAGCAGTACTTC.

The table lists this clonotype with a few counts. One end of the junction varies from germline; a read error may be responsible. CDR3 bases: TGTGCCAGCAACAAGGGGAGTTTCACATATACGCAGTATTTT. Translating it yields CASNKGSFTYTQYF. The genes are TRBV12-3 or TRBV12-4 and TRBJ2-3; D possibly matches TRBD1 or TRBD2 (5 bases each). CDR3 length: 14 amino acids.

This sequence joins TRBV6-1 and TRBJ2-4; 13 nucleotides line up with TRBD2. The closer fit of TRBJ2-7 to the DNA end suggests the J call may be wrong. The CDR3 runs 15 residues. Germline CDR1 reads MNHNS; CDR2 reads SASEGT. The CDR3 sequence is CASSGTSGSINEQYF. In DNA, the CDR3 is TGTGCCAGCAGTGGGACTAGCGGGAGTATTAACGAGCAGTACTTC.

Only a few counts were recorded for this clonotype. V and J are TRBV21-1 and TRBJ2-7. TRBV21-1 is designated a pseudogene. CDR3 length: 14 residues. As DNA, the CDR3 is TGTGCCAGCAGCAAGAGAAGACCCTCCTACGAGCAGTACTTC. This translates into CASSKRRPSYEQYF.

This clonotype was recorded a few times. This chain links TRBV20-1 with TRBJ1-5; possibly TRBD1 for D (5 bases). CDR3 size: 14 residues. Germline V gene data show CDR1 as DFQATT and CDR2 as SNEGSKA (reference sequence). Trimming cost V 6 bases and J 6 bases, with 18 bases left between them. CDR3 nucleotides: TGCAGTGCACCACAGGCCCCGGGTCGTCAGCCCCAGCATTTT. This translates into CSAPQAPGRQPQHF.

The chain is built from TRBV7-2 and TRBJ2-1; 11 nucleotides line up with TRBD2. After removal of 3 bases from V and 8 bases from J, the junction contained 3 bases not matched to a gene. This CDR3 contains 14 residues. Germline V lookup: CDR1 SGHTA, CDR2 FQGNSA. CDR3 residues: CASSFPSGRYEQFF. CDR3 bases: TGTGCCAGCAGCTTTCCTAGCGGGAGGTATGAGCAGTTCTTC. Full variable domain (rest looked up from reference TRBV7-2 and TRBJ2-1): GAGVSQSPSNKVTEKGKDVELRCDPISGHTALYWYRQSLGQGLEFLIYFQGNSAPDKSGLPSDRFSAERTGGSVSTLTIQRTQQEDSAVYLCASSFPSGRYEQFFGPGTRLTVL.

The chain has TRBV7-9 and TRBJ2-5; the D gene could be TRBD1 or TRBD2 (5 bases each). V lost 4 bases and J lost 5, with 20 bases in between. The CDR3 has 16 residues. From germline, CDR1 is SEHNR and CDR2 FQNEAQ (reference sequence). The CDR3 nucleotides read TGTGCCAGCAGCTCTTCCCGAGAGGGGAAGCTTGAGACCCAGTACTTC. Protein product: CASSSSREGKLETQYF. Looking up the rest from reference TRBV7-9 and TRBJ2-5 gives the full variable domain: DTGVSQNPRHKITKRGQNVTFRCDPISEHNRLYWYRQTLGQGPEFLTYFQNEAQLEKSRLLSDRFSAERPKGSFSTLEIQRTEQGDSAMYLCASSSSREGKLETQYFGPGTRLLVL.

Only a few counts were recorded for this clonotype. This chain connects TRBV7-2 to TRBJ1-6; D remains ambiguous. V was clipped by 5 bases and J by 9 bases, with 11 bases between them. CDR1 is SGHTA, CDR2 FQGNSA, per germline. The CDR3 extends over 13 amino acids. The CDR3 DNA follows: TGTGCCAGCAGCGACCTAGTTCGTTCACCCCTCCACTTT. It yields the protein CASSDLVRSPLHF.

The chain carries TRBV28 and TRBJ2-6; D not certain. This CDR3 is 18 amino acids long. Trimming removed 6 bases at V and 0 bases at J, with 18 bases between. Germline values: CDR1 MDHEN, CDR2 SYDVKM. The CDR3 spells CASRGNVGASSGANVLTF. DNA of the CDR3: TGTGCCAGCAGGGGGAACGTGGGCGCGTCCTCTGGGGCCAACGTCCTGACTTTC.

This clonotype was recorded a few times. The rearrangement joins TRBV24-1 to TRBJ2-5; 8 bases are shared with TRBD2. Germline values: CDR1 KGHDR, CDR2 SFDVKD. V lost 5 bases, J lost 5 bases, and 9 bases stayed unmatched. CDR3 size: 15 residues. CDR3 loop: CATSGTSGVGETQYF. The CDR3 bases are TGTGCCACCAGTGGCACTAGCGGCGTCGGGGAGACCCAGTACTTC.

A note on this clonotype: Sequence at one end of the junction differs from germline and may be a read error. J is TRBJ1-2 and V is TRBV5-1; 11 bases match TRBD1. CDR3 size: 16 residues. Per germline, CDR1 SGHRS and CDR2 YFSETQ. The CDR3 protein is CASSSRTGGADYGYIF. The CDR3 DNA reads TGCGCCAGCAGCTCACGGACAGGGGGCGCCGACTATGGCTACATCTTC.

Only one count was recorded for this clonotype. In this CDR3 the conserved last residue, phenylalanine or tryptophan, is missing, so a read error is likely. V is TRBV4-1 and J is TRBJ2-5, with D perhaps TRBD1 (5 bases). This CDR3 has 18 residues. V dropped 0 bases and J dropped 2 bases, with 19 bases sitting between them. The germline V gene encodes CDR1 MGHRA and CDR2 YSYEKL. This CDR3 reads CASSQDLIQTADQETQYL. CDR3 bases: TGCGCCAGCAGCCAAGACCTAATTCAGACAGCCGATCAAGAGACCCAGTACTTA.

As to this clonotype: This may arise from a read error, as a much more abundant clone is one base away. This chain connects TRBV29-1 to TRBJ2-3, with TRBD1 matching over 7 bases. Germline V gene data show CDR1 as SQVTM and CDR2 as ANQGSEA. This CDR3 has 14 amino acids. The CDR3 spells CGVAQGGATDTQYF. DNA of the CDR3: TGCGGCGTTGCCCAAGGGGGCGCAACAGATACGCAGTATTTT.

This clonotype was detected ten times or more. The rearrangement links TRBV4-2 to TRBJ2-7, with 10 nucleotides matching TRBD1. The germline V gene encodes CDR1 LGHNA and CDR2 YNFKEQ. The trim removed 1 base at V and 0 bases at J, leaving 15 bases unmatched. This CDR3 has 20 amino acids. CDR3 DNA sequence: TGTGCCAGCAGCCAAGTAGTCCCCAACTTCCGGGACAGGGGCTCCTACGAGCAGTACTTC. This encodes CASSQVVPNFRDRGSYEQYF.

The chain has TRBV29-1 and TRBJ2-2, with 11 nucleotides matching TRBD2. The CDR3 contains 16 residues. Germline CDR1 SQVTM, CDR2 ANQGSEA. V shed 2 bases and J 1 base; nucleotides not matched to a gene: 3. The CDR3 is CSVERGTSGNTGELFF. The CDR3 coding sequence is TGCAGCGTTGAAAGGGGGACTAGCGGGAACACCGGGGAGCTGTTTTTT.

The chain links TRBV15 to TRBJ2-7; D may be TRBD2 (6 bases). Trimming stripped 0 bases from V and 7 bases from J, with 13 bases between. The CDR3 length is 14 residues. The germline CDR1 and CDR2 sequences are LNHNV and YYDKDF (reference sequence). The DNA for the CDR3 is TGTGCCACCAGCAGAGACGGCGGGGTTGATGAGCAGTACTTC. This translates into CATSRDGGVDEQYF.

The J gene is TRBJ2-4, the V gene TRBV6-1, with a possible D match to TRBD1 (6 bases). The end of the DNA aligns better with TRBJ2-7, so the J call may be wrong. CDR1 is MNHNS, CDR2 SASEGT, per germline. The CDR3 spans 15 residues. CDR3 nucleotides: TGTGCCAGCAGTGATCGCAGGGGAAGGAGCTACGAGCAGTACTTC. It yields the protein CASSDRRGRSYEQYF.

This clonotype was counted at least ten times. J is TRBJ2-3 and V is TRBV29-1, with TRBD2 as a possible D gene (5 bases). Germline loops: CDR1 SQVTM, CDR2 ANQGSEA. The ends were cut back, 1 base at V and 2 bases at J, with 10 bases in the middle. The CDR3 runs 14 residues. This CDR3 reads CSVEVAGDTDTQYF. The CDR3 nucleotides are TGCAGCGTTGAAGTCGCGGGTGACACAGATACGCAGTATTTT.

The chain has TRBV10-2 and TRBJ1-5; TRBD1 matches 9 bases. This CDR3 has 19 residues. Per germline, CDR1 WSHSY and CDR2 SAAADI. V shed 0 bases, J shed 1 base, and the junction held 10 bases outside the gene matches. The CDR3 here is CASSESDWGTGQSNQPQHF. The CDR3 region has the DNA TGCGCCAGCAGTGAGTCGGATTGGGGGACAGGGCAGAGCAATCAGCCCCAGCATTTT.

The chain combines TRBV29-1 with TRBJ2-3; perhaps TRBD1 as D (6 bases). The germline V gene encodes CDR1 SQVTM and CDR2 ANQGSEA. The CDR3 covers 15 residues. The V gene lost 3 bases and the J gene lost 2 bases, with 15 bases spanning the gap. CDR3 coding DNA: TGCAGCGTTGAGGCCGGGACACTCCCCACAGATACGCAGTATTTT. This codes for CSVEAGTLPTDTQYF.

In this sample, this clonotype turned up a few times. The V gene is TRBV20-1, the J gene TRBJ1-1; tentative D call: TRBD1 (5 bases). CDR3 length: 13 residues. CDR1 DFQATT and CDR2 SNEGSKA come from the germline V gene (reference sequence). Trimming removed 3 bases at V and 2 bases at J, with 10 bases between. This CDR3 reads CSARYRLNTEAFF. The CDR3, as DNA: TGCAGTGCTAGGTACAGGTTAAACACTGAAGCTTTCTTT.

The sample holds a few counts of this clonotype. The chain uses TRBV7-2 and TRBJ2-5; D not resolved. CDR3 length equals 15 residues. The V gene lost 1 base and the J gene lost 2 bases, with 11 bases spanning the gap. Germline CDR1 and CDR2: SGHTA and FQGNSA. CDR3 sequence (DNA): TGTGCCAGCAGCTTAGTGGTACAGCCACAAGAGACCCAGTACTTC. This codes for CASSLVVQPQETQYF.

The chain combines TRBV6-5 with TRBJ2-5, with no clear D. V dropped 5 bases and J dropped 7 bases, with 14 bases sitting between them. CDR3 length: 13 amino acids. Germline-derived CDR1 and CDR2 are MNHEY and SVGAGI. Written as DNA, the CDR3 is TGTGCCAGCAGTGATCGTCAGACCGCGACCCAGTACTTC. This encodes CASSDRQTATQYF.

This clonotype has only one observation. This chain joins TRBV4-1 and TRBJ2-3, with D maybe TRBD1 (6 bases). Germline values: CDR1 MGHRA, CDR2 YSYEKL. Trimming pared 1 base from V and 0 bases from J, leaving 11 bases between. The CDR3 has 16 residues. This chain's CDR3 is CASSQVRGISTDTQYF. CDR3 nucleotides: TGCGCCAGCAGCCAAGTAAGGGGGATTAGCACAGATACGCAGTATTTT.

In its sample, this clonotype was seen once. The rearrangement uses TRBV5-1 and TRBJ2-3; D gene unclear. Germline V lookup: CDR1 SGHRS, CDR2 YFSETQ. Trimming removed 0 bases from V and 4 bases from J, with 9 bases in between. The CDR3 consists of 14 residues. DNA of the CDR3: TGCGCCAGCAGCTTGGGTCCGGTGTCAGATACGCAGTATTTT. It translates to CASSLGPVSDTQYF.

The CDR3, as DNA: TGTGCCAGCAGCACTACAGCGGAAAATTCACCCCTCCACTTT. This codes for CASSTTAENSPLHF. The rearrangement joins TRBV7-9 to TRBJ1-6, with D uncertain. Trimming cost V 5 bases and J 7 bases, with 12 bases left between them. The CDR3 is 14 amino acids. Germline V gene lookup returns CDR1 SEHNR and CDR2 FQNEAQ (reference sequence).